What follows are 5 T cell receptor beta chains derived from one specimen sequenced in a study of regulatory T cells in long-lasting Graves disease. Through Arm-PCR of CDR3 regions and iRepertoire HTBI primers, TCR beta libraries were built. TCRdb re-derived calls from the multiplex PCR reads in MiXCR, one entry per CDR3 protein. The sample records a few hundred thousand distinct CDR3 sequences, roughly a quarter being singletons. Time point reported: persistent/refractory GD, antithyroid drugs over 5 years with positive TRAb. Following extraction of RNA from PBMCs, that RNA was used to make the TCR library. Sequencing used peripheral blood mononuclear cells (PBMCs), obtained when the disease was refractory, from a patient treated with antithyroid drugs. The receptors were gathered from a female donor with Graves disease.

Concerning this clonotype: Here the CDR3 omits its conserved ending phenylalanine or tryptophan, so a read error is the likely source. This sequence joins TRBV6-5 and TRBJ2-7, with a possible D match to TRBD1 (6 bases). The V gene's germline CDR1 is MNHEY and CDR2 SVGAGI. The CDR3 extends over 13 amino acids. V was trimmed by 2 bases and J by 3 bases, leaving 8 bases between them. The CDR3 protein is CASSYRDNYEQYL. CDR3 nucleotides: TGTGCCAGCAGTTACCGGGACAACTACGAGCAGTACCTC.

The J gene is TRBJ2-7, the V gene TRBV29-1; the D call may be TRBD1 or TRBD2 (5 bases each). The germline V and J ends were trimmed by 5 bases and 6 bases, with 8 bases remaining between them. Germline CDR1 SQVTM, CDR2 ANQGSEA. This CDR3 has 10 residues. CDR3 coding DNA: TGCAGCGTTACGAGGGGCGAGCAGTACTTC. This codes for CSVTRGEQYF.

This clonotype came up many times. The chain has TRBV28 and TRBJ1-4; no clear D. Germline lookup yields CDR1 MDHEN and CDR2 SYDVKM. The CDR3 loop spans 18 amino acids. V was clipped by 3 bases and J by 3 bases, with 20 bases between them. The CDR3 reads CASSFSRLKLGPNEKLFF. The CDR3 bases are TGTGCCAGCAGTTTTTCCAGACTGAAGCTGGGCCCTAATGAAAAACTGTTTTTT.

Remarks on this clonotype: A junction boundary mismatches the germline segment, possibly from a read error. This chain's CDR3 is CASSSGTSGSHEQYF. For the CDR3, the DNA is TGCGCCAGCAGTTCTGGGACTAGCGGCTCCCACGAGCAGTACTTC. The chain recombines TRBV5-1 with TRBJ2-7, with TRBD2 matching 11 bases. Germline lookup yields CDR1 SGHRS and CDR2 YFSETQ. This CDR3 comprises 15 residues.

This clonotype was seen a handful of times. The CDR3 region has the DNA TGTGCCAGCAGCCAATACCAGGGGGCGGTAGAGGAGCTGTTTTTT. Translating gives CASSQYQGAVEELFF. J is TRBJ2-2 and V is TRBV3-1; 8 bases line up with TRBD1. V was clipped by 2 bases and J by 10 bases; unmatched bases: 9. Germline assignment: CDR1 LGHDT and CDR2 YNNKEL (reference sequence). The CDR3 sequence is 15 residues long. The entire variable domain, with the rest obtained from reference TRBV3-1 and TRBJ2-2, is as follows: DTAVSQTPKYLVTQMGNDKSIKCEQNLGHDTMYWYKQDSKKFLKIMFSYNNKELIINETVPNRFSPKSPDKAHLNLHINSLELGDSAVYFCASSQYQGAVEELFFGEGSRLTVL.